These 22 T cell receptor beta chains were sequenced from one sample in a study of T cells after yellow fever vaccination. Each CDR3 protein gets one entry after TCRdb re-called the 5' RACE reads with MiXCR. The sample has under 200,000 distinct CDR3 sequences, almost 7% seen once. Sequences were derived from CD4+ T cells sorted from PBMCs, sampled 5 days after the first yellow fever vaccination. Receptor source: a man between 18 and 35 years old who received the YFV17D yellow fever vaccine.

The sample holds many counts of this clonotype. This rearrangement joins TRBV7-2 to TRBJ2-7; D perhaps matches TRBD1 (5 bases). The CDR3 totals 15 residues. Trimming pared 1 base from V and 7 bases from J, leaving 17 bases between. Germline assignment: CDR1 SGHTA and CDR2 FQGNSA. The chain's CDR3 is CASSLDQGSSWEQYV. The CDR3 nucleotides are TGTGCCAGCAGCTTAGATCAGGGTTCCTCTTGGGAGCAGTACGTC.

This clonotype was seen a few times. The chain links TRBV6-2 or TRBV6-3 to TRBJ2-7; perhaps TRBD1 as D (5 bases). Per germline, CDR1 MNHEY and CDR2 SVGEGT. CDR3 length: 14 residues. V was cut by 0 bases and J by 5 bases, with 11 bases left in between. The CDR3 reads CASSYSPRDNEQYF. Here the CDR3 DNA reads TGTGCCAGCAGTTACTCGCCCAGGGATAACGAGCAGTACTTC.

This clonotype has at least ten counts. This chain connects TRBV7-2 to TRBJ1-4, with unresolved D. Germline CDR1 reads SGHTA; CDR2 reads FQGNSA. Trimming stripped 8 bases from V and 5 bases from J, with 12 bases between. The CDR3 extends over 13 amino acids. CDR3 sequence reads: CASSEGNNEKLFF. The CDR3 bases are TGTGCCAGCTCCGAGGGTAACAATGAAAAACTGTTTTTT.

This clonotype came up many times. J is TRBJ1-1 and V is TRBV11-2; the D gene is possibly TRBD1 (5 bases). This CDR3 is 14 amino acids long. Per the germline V gene, CDR1 is SGHAT and CDR2 is FQNNGV. V gave up 0 bases and J gave up 4 bases, with 9 bases separating them. In DNA, the CDR3 is TGTGCCAGCAGCTTAGAGCGGGGGGGCACTGAAGCTTTCTTT. It translates to CASSLERGGTEAFF.

This clonotype has just one count. This may be a read error: a much more frequent sequence differs by one nucleotide. The chain has TRBV2 and TRBJ1-4; TRBD1 matches 9 bases. The CDR3 loop spans 14 amino acids. Germline values: CDR1 SNHLY, CDR2 FYNNEI. With V trimmed by 7 bases and J by 6 bases, 6 bases remained unmatched. The CDR3 DNA sequence: TGTGCCAGCAACGGTCGGACAGGGGATGAAAAACTGTTTTTT. Translation: CASNGRTGDEKLFF.

This clonotype was seen repeatedly, ten times or more. The V and J genes are TRBV5-1 and TRBJ2-3; 10 nucleotides line up with TRBD1. The V segment lost 4 bases and the J segment 4 bases; nucleotides outside the gene matches: 6. CDR3 size: 15 residues. Germline values: CDR1 SGHRS, CDR2 YFSETQ. CDR3 residues: CASSQTGGVPDTQYF. The CDR3 nucleotides are TGCGCCAGCAGCCAGACAGGGGGCGTTCCAGATACGCAGTATTTT. The whole variable domain, remainder taken from reference TRBV5-1 and TRBJ2-3, is KAGVTQTPRYLIKTRGQQVTLSCSPISGHRSVSWYQQTPGQGLQFLFEYFSETQRNKGNFPGRFSGRQFSNSRSEMNVSTLELGDSALYLCASSQTGGVPDTQYFGPGTRLTVL.

This clonotype was counted ten times or more. The chain has TRBV7-2 and TRBJ1-4; no definite D call. The CDR3 covers 16 residues. Germline V gene lookup returns CDR1 SGHTA and CDR2 FQGNSA. V was trimmed by 5 bases and J by 0 bases, leaving 13 bases between them. DNA of the CDR3: TGTGCCAGCAGCCCCCGGCCGTACGCAACTAATGAAAAACTGTTTTTT. Its translation is CASSPRPYATNEKLFF.

In this sample, this clonotype turned up many times. This chain uses TRBV2 with TRBJ2-1; 8 nucleotides match TRBD2. CDR3 length: 15 amino acids. Per the germline V gene, CDR1 is SNHLY and CDR2 is FYNNEI. Losses at the gene ends were 5 bases for V and 2 bases for J; bases not matched to a gene: 5. CDR3 DNA: TGTGCCAGCAGTCTCAGCGGGGGTGCCTACAATGAGCAGTTCTTC. It yields the protein CASSLSGGAYNEQFF. The whole variable domain, remainder taken from reference TRBV2 and TRBJ2-1, is EPEVTQTPSHQVTQMGQEVILRCVPISNHLYFYWYRQILGQKVEFLVSFYNNEISEKSEIFDDQFSVERPDGSNFTLKIRSTKLEDSAMYFCASSLSGGAYNEQFFGPGTRLTVL.

This clonotype appeared a few times. This sequence joins TRBV2 and TRBJ1-4; possibly TRBD1 for D (5 bases). The V end was cut by 8 bases, the J end by 11 bases, with 18 bases between. Germline CDR1 is SNHLY and CDR2 is FYNNEI. The CDR3 runs to 13 residues. In DNA form, the CDR3 reads TGTGCCAGCGGCCTTTTGTCAGGGAGGAAACTGTTTTTT. It translates to CASGLLSGRKLFF.

This clonotype has more than one count but fewer than ten. The chain has TRBV18 and TRBJ2-7, with D perhaps TRBD1 or TRBD2 (6 bases each). Germline V lookup: CDR1 KGHSH, CDR2 LQKENI. V lost 4 bases and J lost 3, with 13 bases in between. The CDR3 extends over 14 amino acids. Here the CDR3 reads CASSLRGVNYEQYV. The CDR3 DNA reads as TGTGCCAGCTCACTGAGGGGGGTGAACTACGAGCAGTACGTC.

The chain uses TRBV7-9 and TRBJ2-1, with 9 bases that match TRBD2. Germline-derived CDR1 and CDR2 are SEHNR and FQNEAQ (reference sequence). CDR3 length: 17 residues. V dropped 2 bases and J dropped 4; count of bases not matched to a gene: 9. This CDR3 is CASSLQGGGEVYNEQFF. The CDR3 DNA reads as TGTGCCAGCAGCTTACAGGGCGGGGGGGAGGTTTACAATGAGCAGTTCTTC.

This clonotype was detected ten times or more. The chain joins TRBV5-1 to TRBJ2-3, with 11 positions matching TRBD2. CDR1 and CDR2 from the germline V gene are SGHRS and YFSETQ. V shed 0 bases and J 1 base; nucleotides not matched to a gene: 1. This CDR3 has 16 residues. Here the CDR3 DNA reads TGCGCCAGCAGCTTGGCGACTAGCGGGGGCACAGATACGCAGTATTTT. Its protein is CASSLATSGGTDTQYF.

The chain couples TRBV10-2 to TRBJ1-1, with a possible D match to TRBD1 (5 bases). This CDR3 region has 15 residues. Germline V lookup: CDR1 WSHSY, CDR2 SAAADI. V was cut by 2 bases and J by 5 bases, with 15 bases left in between. CDR3 sequence: CASSEHRGLGTEAFF. The CDR3 bases are TGCGCCAGCAGTGAGCACCGGGGACTGGGGACTGAAGCTTTCTTT.

This clonotype has ten or more counts. The rearrangement links TRBV3-1 to TRBJ1-1, with a tentative D call TRBD1 (5 bases). Germline loops: CDR1 LGHDT, CDR2 YNNKEL (reference sequence). The CDR3 runs to 12 residues. V was clipped by 1 base and J by 13 bases, with 13 bases between them. CDR3 sequence reads: CASSQVLGVDFF. DNA for the CDR3: TGTGCCAGCAGCCAAGTTTTAGGGGTGGATTTCTTT.

This clonotype appeared a few times. CDR3 amino acids: CASSRPGARGEQYV. In DNA form, the CDR3 reads TGTGCCAGCAGCCGGCCCGGGGCTCGGGGCGAGCAGTACGTC. V usage is TRBV5-6 and J usage is TRBJ2-7; D is possibly TRBD1 or TRBD2 (5 bases each). V was shortened by 4 bases and J by 6 bases, with 17 bases between the two germline ends. This CDR3 comprises 14 residues. From germline, CDR1 is SGHDT and CDR2 YYEEEE.

Only a few counts were recorded for this clonotype. The chain has TRBV7-2 and TRBJ2-7, with D maybe TRBD1 (6 bases). The germline gives CDR1 SGHTA, CDR2 FQGNSA. Trimming stripped 1 base from V and 3 bases from J, with 13 bases between. This CDR3 has 15 residues. In DNA form, the CDR3 reads TGTGCCAGCAGCTTAGGAGGGTTAGGGGGCTACGAGCAGTACGTC. Translated, it gives CASSLGGLGGYEQYV.

V and J are TRBV5-1 and TRBJ2-1; D remains unclear. The V end lost 2 bases, the J end lost 4 bases, and 7 bases lay between the germline ends. The CDR3 is made up of 13 amino acids. Germline CDR1 reads SGHRS; CDR2 reads YFSETQ. The CDR3 region is CASSFQLYNEQFF. The CDR3 DNA sequence: TGCGCCAGCAGCTTCCAGTTGTACAATGAGCAGTTCTTC.

The rearrangement joins TRBV7-8 to TRBJ2-1; maybe TRBD2 (6 bases). This CDR3 spans 15 amino acids. The V gene's germline CDR1 is SGHVS and CDR2 FQNEAQ. The V gene lost 6 bases and the J gene lost 8 bases, with 20 bases spanning the gap. This CDR3 reads CASRAWTTTKDEQFF. In DNA, the CDR3 is TGTGCCAGCAGGGCATGGACTACCACTAAGGATGAGCAGTTCTTC.

This clonotype appeared a few times. This sequence joins TRBV10-3 and TRBJ1-4, with TRBD1 as a possible D gene (5 bases). This CDR3 has 13 residues. Germline-derived CDR1 and CDR2 are ENHRY and SYGVKD. Trimming took off 10 bases at V and 8 bases at J, with 17 bases between the two ends. The CDR3 nucleotides are TGTGCCACGACAACCAGGGAGGAAGAAAAACTGTTTTTT. Amino acids: CATTTREEEKLFF.

This clonotype was recorded many times. CDR3 bases: TGTGCCAGCACCTCCCCGTCAGGTTCTATTGAAGCTTTCTTT. Translation: CASTSPSGSIEAFF. This chain uses TRBV7-9 with TRBJ1-1; D remains ambiguous. Germline-derived CDR1 and CDR2 are SEHNR and FQNEAQ (reference sequence). The CDR3 is 14 amino acids. V shed 7 bases and J shed 7 bases, with 19 bases lying between them.

The chain couples TRBV6-1 to TRBJ1-4, with 7 nucleotides matching TRBD1. Germline trimming cut 11 bases from V and 3 bases from J; bases unmatched to any gene: 6. The V gene's germline CDR1 is MNHNS and CDR2 SASEGT. This CDR3 spans 13 amino acids. The CDR3 region has the DNA TGTGCCGGGCAGACAGGGTCTAATGAAAAACTGTTTTTT. Its protein is CAGQTGSNEKLFF.

This rearrangement joins TRBV9 to TRBJ2-7; no clear D gene. Looked up from germline, CDR1 is SGDLS and CDR2 is YYNGEE. Between the trimmed V and J ends, which lost 0 bases and 2 bases, there was a span of 9 bases. The CDR3 is 14 residues long. DNA for the CDR3: TGTGCCAGCAGCGTAGAAGCACGGGCCTACGAGCAGTACTTC. Residues: CASSVEARAYEQYF.